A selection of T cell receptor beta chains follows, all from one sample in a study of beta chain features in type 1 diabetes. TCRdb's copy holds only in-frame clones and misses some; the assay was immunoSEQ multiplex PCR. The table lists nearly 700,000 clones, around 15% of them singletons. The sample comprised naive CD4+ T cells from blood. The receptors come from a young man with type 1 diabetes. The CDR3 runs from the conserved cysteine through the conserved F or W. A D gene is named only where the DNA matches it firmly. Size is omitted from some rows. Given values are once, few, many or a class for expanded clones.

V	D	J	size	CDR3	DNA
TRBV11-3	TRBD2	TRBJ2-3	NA	CASSLDLAADTDTQYF	TGTGCCAGCAGCTTAGATCTAGCGGCCGACACAGATACGCAGTATTTT
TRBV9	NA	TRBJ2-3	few	CASSVAGSTSSTDTQYF	TGTGCCAGCAGCGTAGCTGGTAGCACAAGTAGCACAGATACGCAGTATTTT
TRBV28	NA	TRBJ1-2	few	CASSLKEGYGYTF	TGTGCCAGCAGTTTAAAGGAAGGCTATGGCTACACCTTC
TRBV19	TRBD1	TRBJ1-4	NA	CASRRTGGITNEKLFF	TGTGCCAGTAGAAGGACAGGGGGGATAACTAATGAAAAACTGTTTTTT
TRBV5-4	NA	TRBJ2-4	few	CASSLLGVQYF	TGTGCCAGCAGCTTGCTAGGGGTTCAGTACTTC
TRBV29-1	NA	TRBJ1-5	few	CSGTLGGNQPQHF	TGCAGCGGGACATTGGGGGGTAATCAGCCCCAGCATTTT
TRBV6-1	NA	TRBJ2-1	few	CASSAGRFDGWNEQFF	TGTGCCAGCAGTGCTGGGCGGTTCGATGGCTGGAATGAGCAGTTCTTC
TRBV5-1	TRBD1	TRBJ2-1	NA	CASSLQGANEQFF	TGCGCCAGCAGTTTACAGGGGGCGAATGAGCAGTTCTTC
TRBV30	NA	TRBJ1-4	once	CAWRSDEKLFF	TGTGCCTGGAGATCGGATGAAAAACTGTTTTTT
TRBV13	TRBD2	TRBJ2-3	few	CASSSGLAGGLSDTQYF	TGTGCCAGCAGCTCCGGACTAGCGGGGGGACTTTCAGATACGCAGTATTTT
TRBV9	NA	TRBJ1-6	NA	CASSVSGDNSPLHF	TGTGCCAGCAGCGTATCAGGAGACAATTCACCCCTCCACTTT
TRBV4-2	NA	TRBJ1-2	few	CASSQEDSGYGYTF	TGTGCCAGCAGCCAGGAGGACAGTGGCTATGGCTACACCTTC
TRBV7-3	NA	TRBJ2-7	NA	CASSPVTAGEQYF	TGTGCCAGCAGCCCCGTTACTGCAGGCGAGCAGTACTTC
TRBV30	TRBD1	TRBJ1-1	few	CAWGTGGHTEAFF	TGTGCCTGGGGGACAGGGGGCCATACTGAAGCTTTCTTT
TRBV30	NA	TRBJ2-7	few	CAWSRAGEQYF	TGTGCCTGGAGTAGGGCTGGCGAGCAGTACTTC
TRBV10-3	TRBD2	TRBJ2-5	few	CATGLAGEETQYF	TGTGCCACCGGACTAGCGGGGGAAGAGACCCAGTACTTC
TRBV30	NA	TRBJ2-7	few	CAWGGPGVHEQYF	TGTGCCTGGGGAGGGCCAGGGGTACACGAGCAGTACTTC
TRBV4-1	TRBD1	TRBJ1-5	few	CASSQGQGAIQPQHF	TGCGCCAGCAGCCAAGGACAGGGGGCGATTCAGCCCCAGCATTTT
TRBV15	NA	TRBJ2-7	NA	CATSRDLTVSYEQYF	TGTGCCACCAGCAGAGATCTAACAGTCTCCTACGAGCAGTACTTC
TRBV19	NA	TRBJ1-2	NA	CASSPPGLGYTF	TGTGCCAGTAGTCCTCCGGGTCTTGGCTACACCTTC
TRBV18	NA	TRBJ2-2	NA	CASSPTGSATGELFF	TGTGCCAGCTCACCCACAGGGTCAGCCACCGGGGAGCTGTTTTTT
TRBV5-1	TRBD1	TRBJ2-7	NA	CASSLQGQGSYEQYF	TGCGCCAGCAGCTTGCAGGGACAGGGGTCCTACGAGCAGTACTTC
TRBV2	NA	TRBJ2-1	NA	CASSRTLTYNEQFF	TGTGCCAGCAGTAGGACTCTAACCTACAATGAGCAGTTCTTC
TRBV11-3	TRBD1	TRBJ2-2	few	CASSGGQGYTGELFF	TGTGCCAGCAGCGGGGGACAGGGATACACCGGGGAGCTGTTTTTT
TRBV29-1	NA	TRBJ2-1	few	CSVSEKNEQFF	TGCAGCGTTTCCGAAAAAAACGAGCAGTTCTTC
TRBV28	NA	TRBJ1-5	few	CASSLEGSNQPQHF	TGTGCCAGCAGTTTAGAGGGTAGCAATCAGCCCCAGCATTTT
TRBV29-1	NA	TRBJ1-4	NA	CSGLLTAEKLFF	TGCAGCGGACTCCTGACGGCTGAAAAACTGTTTTTT
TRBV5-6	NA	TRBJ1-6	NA	CASSLVGKGTSPLHF	TGTGCCAGCAGCTTGGTGGGAAAGGGAACCTCACCCCTCCACTTT
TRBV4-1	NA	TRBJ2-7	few	CASSQVKVFGYEQYF	TGCGCCAGCAGCCAAGTTAAGGTATTCGGGTACGAGCAGTACTTC
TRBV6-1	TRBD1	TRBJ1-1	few	CASSEVQGVTEAFF	TGTGCCAGCAGTGAAGTTCAGGGGGTCACTGAAGCTTTCTTT
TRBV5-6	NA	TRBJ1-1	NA	CASSLPGRFIMNTEAFF	TGTGCCAGCAGCTTGCCTGGACGGTTTATCATGAACACTGAAGCTTTCTTT
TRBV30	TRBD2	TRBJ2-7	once	CAWSRLAGGYEQYF	TGTGCCTGGAGTAGGCTAGCGGGGGGCTACGAGCAGTACTTC
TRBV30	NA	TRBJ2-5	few	CAWSRNGAQYF	TGTGCCTGGAGCAGGAACGGGGCCCAGTACTTC
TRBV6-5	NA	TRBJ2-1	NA	CASSPVRVRENEQFF	TGTGCCAGCAGTCCGGTCAGGGTGAGGGAAAATGAGCAGTTCTTC
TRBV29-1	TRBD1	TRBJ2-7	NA	CSVEYGTGGRWYEQYF	TGCAGCGTTGAATACGGGACAGGGGGACGGTGGTACGAGCAGTACTTC
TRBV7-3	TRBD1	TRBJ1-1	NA	CASSFDRVGNTEAFF	TGTGCCAGCAGCTTCGACAGGGTGGGGAACACTGAAGCTTTCTTT
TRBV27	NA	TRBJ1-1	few	CASSLLGRANTEAFF	TGTGCCAGCAGTTTACTAGGCAGGGCAAACACTGAAGCTTTCTTT
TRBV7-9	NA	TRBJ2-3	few	CASSLGTRTDTQYF	TGTGCCAGCAGCTTAGGAACACGCACAGATACGCAGTATTTT
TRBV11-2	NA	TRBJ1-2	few	CASSLEGRAGYGYTF	TGTGCCAGCAGCTTAGAGGGCAGGGCAGGATATGGCTACACCTTC
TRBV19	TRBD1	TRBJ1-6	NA	CASGGTGLSSPLHF	TGTGCCAGTGGAGGGACAGGTCTCTCCTCACCCCTCCACTTT
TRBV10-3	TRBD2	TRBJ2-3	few	CAITSGSTDTQYF	TGTGCCATCACTAGCGGGAGCACAGATACGCAGTATTTT
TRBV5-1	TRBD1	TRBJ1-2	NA	CASSLGGTGATNYGYTF	TGCGCCAGCAGCTTGGGCGGGACAGGGGCGACTAACTATGGCTACACCTTC
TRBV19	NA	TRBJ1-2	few	CASSIAPGISYGYTF	TGTGCCAGTAGTATAGCTCCGGGAATCTCCTATGGCTACACCTTC
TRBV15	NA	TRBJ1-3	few	CATSRQGRRGNTIYF	TGTGCCACCAGCAGACAGGGGCGCCGTGGAAACACCATATATTTT
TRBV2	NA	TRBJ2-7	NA	CASSSDTYEQYF	TGTGCCAGCAGTTCCGACACCTACGAGCAGTACTTC
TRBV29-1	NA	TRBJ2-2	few	CSVGKDSATGELFF	TGCAGCGTCGGGAAGGACAGCGCCACCGGGGAGCTGTTTTTT
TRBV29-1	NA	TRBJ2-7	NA	CSVMGGGGYEQYF	TGCAGCGTTATGGGGGGCGGGGGCTACGAGCAGTACTTC